This T cell receptor (beta chain) was obtained from a study of T cell responses to AZD1222 COVID-19 vaccine (dated by TCRdb to 2020 to 2022). Background for the entire study: Because spike-specific TCR depth and breadth did not differ between the two schedules, AZD1222 recipients who got a second dose at roughly 4 weeks were pooled with those who got a second dose at roughly 12 weeks. A total of just over 230 trial participants underwent TCR sequencing, of whom about 210 had received two doses of AZD1222 and around 26 had received two doses of the MenACWY control vaccine. Enrollment into the trials was organized by age into subgroups of 18-55, 56-69 and 70-plus years, and those subgroups contained about 160, 30 and 59 TCR-sequenced participants, respectively.

The CDR3 regions of human TCRbeta chains were analyzed by immunosequencing. Concerning the study's data processing: TCRs in the repertoires were compared against a reference library of SARS-CoV-2-specific TCRs that had been generated with the MIRA antigen-specificity platform. Breadth was defined as the fraction of unique TCRs that were SARS-CoV-2-associated. Depth was defined as the fraction of total T cells that were SARS-CoV-2-associated. Using the MIRA data, every spike-specific TCR was mapped to the spike region that the TCR reacted to and assigned to either a CD4 or a CD8 class. Log10-transformed breadth and depth values were compared by one-way ANOVA with Sidak's multiple comparisons tests. Imported from immuneACCESS, the table was reduced by TCRdb to in-frame sequences with V and J called. These copies leave out some clones; in studies compared against another copy, an unresolved V gene accounts for under half, and the cause of the remainder is not known. V, J and clone size were drawn from that table, and D and trimming were deduced from the DNA. This sample lists about 170,000 clones; roughly 92% were detected once. The top ten clones comprise around 2.6% of the sample.

Notes on this clone: There is no known antigen for this receptor. Base-call qualities are not available, and no considerably larger clone is one nucleotide away.

The intended sense of this specimen's time point label: baseline before first vaccination. The vaccinee samples were drawn from two UK trials, COV001 and COV002, one of which was a single-blind randomized controlled phase 2/3 trial testing AZD1222 (ChAdOx1 nCoV-19) in healthy adults. For TCRbeta chain sequencing, PBMC samples were collected from trial participants at day 0 and at day 28 after the second dose. Study-wide findings and limitations: Vaccine-associated CD4 TCRs spanned the whole spike protein, with dominant responses in regions 160-218 and 743-854. Epitopes outside the regions mutated in the B.1.351 and B.1.1.7 variants were reportedly recognized by nearly half of the unique spike-specific TCRs. In the small 56-69-year group, the increase in depth fell short of significance, most likely because of low power. Conclusions about previously exposed vaccinees were limited because only a handful of AZD1222 recipients were SARS-CoV-2 seropositive at baseline. No day 14 peak-response samples were available, so repertoires were characterized only after the peak T cell response. Participants were mostly white British, with more females than males. The authors suggested clonal diversity may have been underestimated. A significant rise in spike-specific TCR breadth and depth was observed after two AZD1222 doses relative to day 0 and relative to MenACWY recipients.

Including cysteine and phenylalanine, the CDR3 has 15 amino acids. Just CDR3 DNA is preserved here, 45 bases in frame from base 1. The germline V gene sets CDR1 to ENHRY and CDR2 to SYGVKD. The germline V end is reduced by 7 bases and the J end by 5 bases; junction bases left unmatched: 13. Recombination connected TRBV10-3 to TRBJ2-7; 8 bases in between match TRBD1. This receptor was taken from an adult in good health. The sample in question was peripheral blood, obtained on day 0 of AZD1222 vaccination. The nucleotides read TGTGCCATCACGCCGGCAGGACAGGGTCTGCACGAGCAGTACTTC. Its coded protein is CAITPAGQGLHEQYF.